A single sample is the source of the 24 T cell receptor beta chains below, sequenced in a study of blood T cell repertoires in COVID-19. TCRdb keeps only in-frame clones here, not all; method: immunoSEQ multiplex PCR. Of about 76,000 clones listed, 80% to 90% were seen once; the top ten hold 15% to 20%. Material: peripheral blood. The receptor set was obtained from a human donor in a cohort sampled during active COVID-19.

This CDR3 is CAWSVHASSGNTIYF. The CDR3 DNA reads TGTGCCTGGAGTGTACACGCCAGCTCTGGAAACACCATATATTTT. The rearrangement links TRBV30 to TRBJ1-3, with D hard to call. Germline CDR1 is GTSNPN and CDR2 is SVGIG (reference sequence). The CDR3 consists of 15 residues. Trimming left V 0 bases short and J 0 bases short, with 9 bases between.

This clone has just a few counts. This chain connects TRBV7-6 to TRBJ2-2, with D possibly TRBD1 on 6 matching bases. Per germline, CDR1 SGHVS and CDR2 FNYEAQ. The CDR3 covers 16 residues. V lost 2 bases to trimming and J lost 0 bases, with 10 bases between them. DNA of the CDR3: TGTGCCAGCAGCTTAAGGACAGACGCGAACACCGGGGAGCTGTTTTTT. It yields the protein CASSLRTDANTGELFF.

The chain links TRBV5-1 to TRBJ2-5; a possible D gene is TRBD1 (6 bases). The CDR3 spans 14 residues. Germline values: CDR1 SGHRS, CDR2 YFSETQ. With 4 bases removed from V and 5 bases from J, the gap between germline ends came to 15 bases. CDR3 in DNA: TGCGCCAGCAGCCCAGGGGTCTTAAGTGAGACCCAGTACTTC. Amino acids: CASSPGVLSETQYF.

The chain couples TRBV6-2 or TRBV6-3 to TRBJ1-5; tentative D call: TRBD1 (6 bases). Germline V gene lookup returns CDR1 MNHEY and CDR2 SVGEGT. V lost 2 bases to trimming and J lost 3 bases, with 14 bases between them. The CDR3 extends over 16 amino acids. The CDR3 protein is CASSYTADRFNQPQHF. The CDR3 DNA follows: TGTGCCAGCAGTTACACAGCTGACAGGTTCAATCAGCCCCAGCATTTT.

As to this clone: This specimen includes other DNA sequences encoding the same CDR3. The DNA of the CDR3 is TGTGCCAGCAGTCGACTAGCGGGGGGCACAGATACGCAGTATTTT. Amino acids: CASSRLAGGTDTQYF. J is TRBJ2-3 and V is TRBV6-5, with 12 nucleotides matching TRBD2. The CDR3 consists of 15 residues. With V trimmed by 5 bases and J by 1 base, 1 base remained unmatched. Germline V gives CDR1 MNHEY, CDR2 SVGAGI.

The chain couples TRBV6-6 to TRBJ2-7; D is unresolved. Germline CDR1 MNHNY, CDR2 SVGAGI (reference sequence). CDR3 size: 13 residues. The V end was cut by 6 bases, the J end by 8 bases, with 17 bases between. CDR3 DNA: TGTGCCAGCAGGGCAGGTCCTATCTCTCAGCAGTACTTC. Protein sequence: CASRAGPISQQYF.

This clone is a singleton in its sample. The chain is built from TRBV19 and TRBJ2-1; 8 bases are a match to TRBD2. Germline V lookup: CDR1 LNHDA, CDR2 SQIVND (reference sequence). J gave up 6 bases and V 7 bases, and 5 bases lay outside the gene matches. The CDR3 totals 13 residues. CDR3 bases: TGTGCCAGTAACTCGGGAGGGGCCAATGAGCAGTTCTTC. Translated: CASNSGGANEQFF.

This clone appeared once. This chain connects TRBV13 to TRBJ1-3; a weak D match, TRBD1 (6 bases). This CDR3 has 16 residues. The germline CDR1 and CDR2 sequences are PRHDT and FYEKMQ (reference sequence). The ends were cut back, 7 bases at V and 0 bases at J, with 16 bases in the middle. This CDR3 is CASIMTGRHSGNTIYF. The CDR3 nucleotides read TGTGCCAGCATCATGACAGGCCGTCACTCTGGAAACACCATATATTTT.

This CDR3 is CASSGSYTQYF. The CDR3 DNA reads as TGTGCCAGCAGTGGTAGCTATACGCAGTATTTT. The chain joins TRBV25-1 to TRBJ2-3, with D unresolved. CDR3 size: 11 residues. CDR1 is MGHDK and CDR2 is SYGVNS in the germline V gene. V gave up 4 bases and J gave up 7 bases, with 6 bases separating them.

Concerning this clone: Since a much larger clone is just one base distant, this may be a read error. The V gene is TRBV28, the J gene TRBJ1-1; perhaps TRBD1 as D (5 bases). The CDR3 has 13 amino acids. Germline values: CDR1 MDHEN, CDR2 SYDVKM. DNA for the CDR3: TGTGCCAGCCTTATGGGGGGGAACATTGAAGCTTTCTTT. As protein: CASLMGGNIEAFF.

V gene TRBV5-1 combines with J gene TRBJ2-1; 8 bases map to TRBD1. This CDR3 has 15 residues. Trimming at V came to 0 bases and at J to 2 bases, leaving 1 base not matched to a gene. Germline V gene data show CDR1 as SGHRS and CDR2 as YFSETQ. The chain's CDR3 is CASSLVTGAYNEQFF. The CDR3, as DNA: TGCGCCAGCAGCTTGGTGACAGGGGCCTACAATGAGCAGTTCTTC.

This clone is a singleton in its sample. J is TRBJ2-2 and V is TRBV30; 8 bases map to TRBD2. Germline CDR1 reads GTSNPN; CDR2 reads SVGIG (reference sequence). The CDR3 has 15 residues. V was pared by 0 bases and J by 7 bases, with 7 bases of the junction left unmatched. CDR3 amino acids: CAWSVTGGPNGELFF. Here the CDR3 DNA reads TGTGCCTGGAGTGTGACGGGAGGGCCTAACGGGGAGCTGTTTTTT.

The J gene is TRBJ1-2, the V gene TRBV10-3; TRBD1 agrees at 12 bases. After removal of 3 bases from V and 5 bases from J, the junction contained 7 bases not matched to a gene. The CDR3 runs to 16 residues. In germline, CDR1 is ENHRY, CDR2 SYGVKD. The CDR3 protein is CAISDGTGGGMYGYTF. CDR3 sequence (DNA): TGTGCCATCAGTGACGGGACAGGGGGCGGAATGTATGGCTACACCTTC.

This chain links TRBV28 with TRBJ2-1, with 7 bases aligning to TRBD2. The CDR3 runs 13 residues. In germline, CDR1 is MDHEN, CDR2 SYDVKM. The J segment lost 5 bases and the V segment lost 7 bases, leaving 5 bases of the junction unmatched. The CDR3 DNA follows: TGTGCCAGCACAAGACTAGCAGACAATGAGCAGTTCTTC. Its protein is CASTRLADNEQFF.

The CDR3 is CASSLKGDDTEAFF. The DNA for the CDR3 is TGCGCCAGCAGCTTGAAGGGGGATGACACTGAAGCTTTCTTT. The chain is built from TRBV5-1 and TRBJ1-1; D is perhaps TRBD1 (6 bases). This CDR3 region has 14 residues. Germline V CDR1 and CDR2: SGHRS, YFSETQ. Trimming removed 1 base from V and 3 bases from J, with 10 bases in between.

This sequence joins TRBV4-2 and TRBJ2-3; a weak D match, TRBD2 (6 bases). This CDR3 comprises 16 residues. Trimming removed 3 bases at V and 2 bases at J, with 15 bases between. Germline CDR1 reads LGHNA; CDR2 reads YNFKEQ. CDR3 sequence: CASSQGPAGNTDTQYF. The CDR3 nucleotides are TGTGCCAGCAGCCAGGGGCCGGCGGGGAACACAGATACGCAGTATTTT.

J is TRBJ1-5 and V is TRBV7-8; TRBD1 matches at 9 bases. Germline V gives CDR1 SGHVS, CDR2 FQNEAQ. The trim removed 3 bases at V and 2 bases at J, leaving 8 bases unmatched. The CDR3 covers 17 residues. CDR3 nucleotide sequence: TGTGCCAGCAGCTTGCGCACAGGGGGCCGGGGCAATCAGCCCCAGCATTTT. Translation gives CASSLRTGGRGNQPQHF.

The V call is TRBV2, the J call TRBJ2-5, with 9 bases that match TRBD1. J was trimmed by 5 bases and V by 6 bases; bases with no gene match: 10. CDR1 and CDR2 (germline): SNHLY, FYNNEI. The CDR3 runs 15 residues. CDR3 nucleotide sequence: TGTGCCAGCAGCCAAGGGACAGGGTATCACGAGACCCAGTACTTC. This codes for CASSQGTGYHETQYF.

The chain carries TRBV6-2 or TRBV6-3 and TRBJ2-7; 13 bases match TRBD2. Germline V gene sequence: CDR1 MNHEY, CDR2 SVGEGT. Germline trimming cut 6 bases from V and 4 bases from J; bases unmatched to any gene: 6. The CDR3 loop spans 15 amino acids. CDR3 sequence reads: CASSPGLAGAYEQYF. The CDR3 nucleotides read TGTGCCAGCAGCCCTGGACTAGCGGGGGCATACGAGCAGTACTTC.

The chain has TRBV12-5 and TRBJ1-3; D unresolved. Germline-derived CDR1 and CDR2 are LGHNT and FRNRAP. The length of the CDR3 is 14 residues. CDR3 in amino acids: CASAEISSGNTIYF. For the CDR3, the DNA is TGTGCCTCTGCGGAAATTAGCTCTGGAAACACCATATATTTT. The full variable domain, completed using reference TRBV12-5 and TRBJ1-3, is DARVTQTPRHKVTEMGQEVTMRCQPILGHNTVFWYRQTMMQGLELLAYFRNRAPLDDSGMPKDRFSAEMPDATLATLKIQPSEPRDSAVYFCASAEISSGNTIYFGEGSWLTVV.

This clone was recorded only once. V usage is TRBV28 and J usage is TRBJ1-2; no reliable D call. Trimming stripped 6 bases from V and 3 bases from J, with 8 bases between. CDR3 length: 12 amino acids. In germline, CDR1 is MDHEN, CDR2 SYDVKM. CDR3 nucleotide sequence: TGTGCCAGCAGCCTAGAGTACTATGGCTACACCTTC. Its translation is CASSLEYYGYTF.

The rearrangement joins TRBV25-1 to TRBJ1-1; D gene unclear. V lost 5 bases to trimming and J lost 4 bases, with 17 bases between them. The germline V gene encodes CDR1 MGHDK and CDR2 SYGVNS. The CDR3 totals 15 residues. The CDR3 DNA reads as TGTGCCAGCAGTACCGCGGGGTCTTGGGGCACTGAAGCTTTCTTT. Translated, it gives CASSTAGSWGTEAFF. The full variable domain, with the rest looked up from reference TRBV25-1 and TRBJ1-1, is EADIYQTPRYLVIGTGKKITLECSQTMGHDKMYWYQQDPGMELHLIHYSYGVNSTEKGDLSSESTVSRIRTEHFPLTLESARPSHTSQYLCASSTAGSWGTEAFFGQGTRLTVV.

This chain's CDR3 is CASSVQEDYGYTF. CDR3 coding DNA: TGCGCCAGCAGTGTACAGGAAGACTATGGCTACACCTTC. The chain links TRBV10-2 to TRBJ1-2, with D tentatively TRBD1 (5 bases). Germline CDR1 is WSHSY and CDR2 is SAAADI. V shed 4 bases and J shed 3 bases, with 9 bases lying between them. The CDR3 is 13 residues long.

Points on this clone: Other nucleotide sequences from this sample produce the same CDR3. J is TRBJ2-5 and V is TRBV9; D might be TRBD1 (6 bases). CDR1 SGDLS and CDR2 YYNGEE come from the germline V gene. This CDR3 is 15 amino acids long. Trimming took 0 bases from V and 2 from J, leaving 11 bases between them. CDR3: CASSVVQGGQETQYF. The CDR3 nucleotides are TGTGCCAGCAGCGTAGTACAGGGCGGGCAAGAGACCCAGTACTTC.